This is a list of T cell receptor beta chains from one sample in a study of technical replicates of blood from several donors. Measured with immunoSEQ multiplex PCR; TCRdb has only the in-frame clones, and not every one. The sample has about 97,000 clones, about 95% seen once. The specimen sequenced was T cells isolated from PBMCs. Receptor source: a human donor in good health. Both conserved end residues are part of each CDR3. The D gene is left open where the match is weak. Rows give clone size only sometimes, using once, few, many, or a class for an expanded clone.

15	TRBV6-5	.	.	TRBJ2-1	CASSYNLAAYNEQFF	TGTGCCAGCAGTTACAATCTGGCAGCCTACAATGAGCAGTTCTTC
16	TRBV11-1	.	.	TRBJ2-5	CASSAGKLALQETQYF	TGTGCCAGCAGCGCCGGGAAATTGGCCCTCCAAGAGACCCAGTACTTC
16	TRBV28	.	TRBD2	TRBJ2-1	CASSFGSGRLFNEQFF	TGTGCCAGCAGTTTTGGTAGCGGGAGGTTGTTTAATGAGCAGTTCTTC
17	TRBV10-3	.	TRBD2	TRBJ2-2	CAISELRAGVETGELFF	TGTGCCATCAGTGAGTTGCGAGCGGGAGTGGAGACCGGGGAGCTGTTTTTT
14	TRBV19	.	TRBD1	TRBJ1-1	CASRRNRGGSEAFF	TGTGCCAGCAGAAGGAACAGGGGGGGGTCTGAAGCTTTCTTT
16	TRBV4-3	once	TRBD1	TRBJ2-7	CASSQTPGQGAWEQYF	TGCGCCAGCAGCCAAACTCCGGGACAGGGGGCGTGGGAGCAGTACTTC
11	TRBV20-1	.	.	TRBJ1-5	CSAREGGPQHF	TGCAGTGCTAGAGAGGGGGGGCCCCAGCATTTT
14	TRBV19	.	.	TRBJ1-1	CASSIDPEVTEAFF	TGTGCCAGTAGTATAGACCCCGAGGTCACTGAAGCTTTCTTT
15	TRBV2	.	.	TRBJ2-2	CASSERGTNTGELFF	TGTGCCAGCAGTGAGAGGGGGACGAACACCGGGGAGCTGTTTTTT
16	TRBV9	.	.	TRBJ1-3	CASSEGEGHSGNTIYF	TGTGCCAGCAGCGAGGGGGAGGGCCACTCTGGAAACACCATATATTTT
14	TRBV4-1	.	.	TRBJ1-2	CASSHPRGNYGYTF	TGCGCCAGCAGCCATCCTAGAGGGAACTATGGCTACACCTTC
19	TRBV7-8	.	.	TRBJ1-3	CASSFFSQSRGSSGNTIYF	TGTGCCAGCAGCTTCTTCTCCCAAAGCAGGGGAAGCTCTGGAAACACCATATATTTT
16	TRBV4-3	.	TRBD2	TRBJ2-3	CASSQSGGGSSDTQYF	TGCGCCAGCAGCCAATCCGGCGGCGGGAGTTCGGATACGCAGTATTTT
12	TRBV10-2	.	TRBD1	TRBJ2-2	CASTTGAGELFF	TGCGCCAGCACCACAGGGGCCGGGGAGCTGTTTTTT
13	TRBV7-2	once	.	TRBJ1-5	CASSSTADQPQHF	TGTGCCAGCAGCTCCACAGCGGATCAGCCCCAGCATTTT
14	TRBV19	.	TRBD1	TRBJ2-7	CASSPFDRGVEQYF	TGTGCCAGTAGTCCCTTCGACAGGGGGGTTGAGCAGTACTTC
14	TRBV4-1	few	.	TRBJ1-1	CASSPRGQNTEAFF	TGCGCCAGCAGCCCCAGGGGCCAGAACACTGAAGCTTTCTTT
14	TRBV28	.	TRBD1	TRBJ1-4	CASSLQGANEKLFF	TGTGCCAGCAGTTTACAGGGGGCTAATGAAAAACTGTTTTTT
13	TRBV28	.	.	TRBJ1-5	CASSTGHNQPQHF	TGTGCCAGCAGCACAGGGCACAATCAGCCCCAGCATTTT
14	TRBV14	.	.	TRBJ2-1	CASSQGPRYNEQFF	TGTGCCAGCAGCCAAGGCCCCAGATACAATGAGCAGTTCTTC
13	TRBV29-1	.	.	TRBJ1-2	CSVRGGKDYGYTF	TGCAGCGTCCGGGGGGGGAAGGACTATGGCTACACCTTC
12	TRBV2	.	TRBD1	TRBJ2-7	CATGQGSYEQYF	TGTGCCACTGGACAGGGTTCCTACGAGCAGTACTTC
15	TRBV28	once	.	TRBJ2-5	CASKSPGRVEETQYF	TGTGCCAGCAAATCCCCCGGCAGGGTCGAAGAGACCCAGTACTTC
12	TRBV7-6	.	.	TRBJ2-2	CASRRHTGELFF	TGTGCCAGCCGGCGGCACACCGGGGAGCTGTTTTTT
17	TRBV4-1	.	TRBD1	TRBJ2-5	CASSPDWDRPYQETQYF	TGCGCCAGCAGCCCTGATTGGGACAGGCCTTACCAAGAGACCCAGTACTTC
11	TRBV10-3	.	.	TRBJ1-5	CAISPDQPQHF	TGTGCCATCAGTCCTGATCAGCCCCAGCATTTT
15	TRBV7-3	.	TRBD2	TRBJ2-1	CASSLGLAAYNEQFF	TGTGCCAGCAGTTTAGGACTAGCGGCATACAATGAGCAGTTCTTC
14	TRBV29-1	.	TRBD2	TRBJ2-1	CSVLPGLAGNEQFF	TGCAGCGTCCTTCCGGGACTAGCGGGGAATGAGCAGTTCTTC
14	TRBV19	few	.	TRBJ2-1	CASSTSLGYNEQFF	TGTGCCAGTAGTACTTCACTAGGCTACAATGAGCAGTTCTTC
13	TRBV5-5	.	.	TRBJ1-5	CASSLYGNQPQHF	TGTGCCAGCAGCTTGTATGGCAATCAGCCCCAGCATTTT
14	TRBV28	.	TRBD2	TRBJ2-7	CASIRGGGPGEQYF	TGTGCCAGCATCCGCGGCGGGGGGCCGGGGGAGCAGTACTTC
18	TRBV11-3	once	.	TRBJ1-5	CASSSRFSKGRENQPQHF	TGTGCCAGCAGCTCCCGTTTTTCGAAGGGCCGGGAAAATCAGCCCCAGCATTTT